This TCR beta chain was recorded in a study of blood T cell repertoires in COVID-19. Study-level information: Collection of acute and convalescent COVID-19 samples took place in the United States, Italy and Spain.

Authors' data handling: Cell counts per sample came from amplifying reference gene primers. Using immunoSEQ multiplex PCR, the repertoire was profiled, and TCRdb retains in-frame clones only, with some absent. The DNA gave D and trimming, while V, J and clone size come from that table. The sample lists tens of thousands of clones; around four fifths were seen once. The sequence derives from a man in his forties or fifties with active COVID-19. The material sequenced was peripheral blood.

CDR3 sequence reads: CASTNMGQTQYF. The CDR3 nucleotides read TGTGCCAGCACCAACATGGGACAGACGCAGTATTTT. The V gene is TRBV6-6, the J gene TRBJ2-3, with TRBD1 identical over 7 bases. The germline gives CDR1 MNHNY, CDR2 SVGAGI (reference sequence). The CDR3 totals 12 residues. The ends lost 7 bases at V and 9 bases at J; junction bases unmatched: 7.